The rows below give T cell receptor beta chains drawn from one sample of a study of control samples from healthy donors and cancer patients. TCRdb's copy holds only in-frame clones and misses some; the assay was immunoSEQ multiplex PCR. The sample lists tens of thousands of clones; nearly 90% were seen once. Sequencing was performed on PBMCs. These receptor sequences come from a man between 60 and 75 years old with colorectal cancer. Each CDR3 is given with its conserved first and last residue. D genes are given only for firm matches. The listing skips clone size in some rows; elsewhere it reads once, few, many or a size class.

d_call: NA
v_call: TRBV7-6
clone_size: few
j_call: TRBJ1-3
cdr3_nt: TGTGCCAGCAGCCCCGGCACAGGGAGGGCAAACACCATATATTTT
cdr3_aa: CASSPGTGRANTIYF

d_call: NA
v_call: TRBV2
clone_size: NA
j_call: TRBJ1-3
cdr3_nt: TGTGCCAGCAGACCGGGGACGGCCTCTGGAAACACCATATATTTT
cdr3_aa: CASRPGTASGNTIYF

d_call: TRBD1
v_call: TRBV2
clone_size: NA
j_call: TRBJ2-7
cdr3_nt: TGTGCCAGCAGTGAGCTCGGACAGGGGACCTACGAGCAGTACTTC
cdr3_aa: CASSELGQGTYEQYF

d_call: NA
v_call: TRBV6-2/TRBV6-3
clone_size: NA
j_call: TRBJ1-2
cdr3_nt: TGTGCCAGCAGTTTGGTAGGGGTTAACTATGGCTACACCTTC
cdr3_aa: CASSLVGVNYGYTF

d_call: NA
v_call: TRBV19
clone_size: NA
j_call: TRBJ1-2
cdr3_nt: TGTGCCAGTAGTATCGGGGGGAACTATGGCTACACCTTC
cdr3_aa: CASSIGGNYGYTF

d_call: NA
v_call: TRBV5-1
clone_size: once
j_call: TRBJ1-2
cdr3_nt: TGCGCCAGCAGCTTGACTTTACTAGAACCCGGCTACACCTTC
cdr3_aa: CASSLTLLEPGYTF

d_call: NA
v_call: TRBV4-2
clone_size: NA
j_call: TRBJ1-6
cdr3_nt: TGTGCCAGCAGGGGGTCCTATAATTCACCCCTCCACTTT
cdr3_aa: CASRGSYNSPLHF

d_call: NA
v_call: TRBV6-6
clone_size: NA
j_call: TRBJ1-6
cdr3_nt: TGTGCCAGCAGTCAGGCCGGAGGAAACGCCTTTCGTGGTTCACCCCTCCACTTT
cdr3_aa: CASSQAGGNAFRGSPLHF

d_call: TRBD1
v_call: TRBV19
clone_size: NA
j_call: TRBJ1-4
cdr3_nt: TGTGCCAGTAGTGCCGGGACAGCTTTTGCAACTAATGAAAAACTGTTTTTT
cdr3_aa: CASSAGTAFATNEKLFF

d_call: NA
v_call: TRBV6-6
clone_size: once
j_call: TRBJ2-7
cdr3_nt: TGTGCCAGCAGTTACTCGCTCGACAGGATCTCCTACGAGCAGTACTTC
cdr3_aa: CASSYSLDRISYEQYF

d_call: TRBD1
v_call: TRBV6-5
clone_size: NA
j_call: TRBJ1-6
cdr3_nt: TGTGCCGGGGGACAGGGGGTTTATTCACCCCTCCACTTT
cdr3_aa: CAGGQGVYSPLHF

d_call: NA
v_call: TRBV28
clone_size: NA
j_call: TRBJ1-6
cdr3_nt: TGTGCCAGCAGTTTTGGGGGGGCCTCCTATAATTCACCCCTCCACTTT
cdr3_aa: CASSFGGASYNSPLHF

d_call: NA
v_call: TRBV6-6
clone_size: NA
j_call: TRBJ1-6
cdr3_nt: TGTGCCAGCAGTCCCGGCAGCTCCTATAATTCACCCCTCCACTTT
cdr3_aa: CASSPGSSYNSPLHF

d_call: NA
v_call: TRBV4-3
clone_size: NA
j_call: TRBJ1-1
cdr3_nt: TGCGCCAGCAGCCAAGATGCCGGCTCCGGGGGCACTGAAGCTTTCTTT
cdr3_aa: CASSQDAGSGGTEAFF

d_call: NA
v_call: TRBV5-1
clone_size: NA
j_call: TRBJ1-6
cdr3_nt: TGCGCCAGCAGCCGAAAACAGGAGTCCACCCTCCACTTT
cdr3_aa: CASSRKQESTLHF

d_call: NA
v_call: TRBV7-6
clone_size: once
j_call: TRBJ1-4
cdr3_nt: TGTGCCAGCAGCTTAGGAGGGGGGCTGGATGAAAAACTGTTTTTT
cdr3_aa: CASSLGGGLDEKLFF

d_call: NA
v_call: TRBV27
clone_size: NA
j_call: TRBJ2-3
cdr3_nt: TGTGCCAGCAGTTTACGGGGGTTAGCCACAGATACGCAGTATTTT
cdr3_aa: CASSLRGLATDTQYF